The entry below gives a single TCR beta chain sequence along with its context. This entry belongs to a study of patients and donors after allogeneic stem cell transplantation. Each CDR3 protein is one row after TCRdb ran MiXCR on the RT-PCR reads. The repertoire holds 200,000 to 250,000 distinct CDR3 sequences, with less than 15% as singletons. CDR3 length: 11 amino acids. Trimming left V 7 bases short and J 12 bases short, with 13 bases between. CDR1 MNHNY and CDR2 SVGAGI come from the germline V gene (reference sequence). The chain is built from TRBV6-6 and TRBJ2-1, with D maybe TRBD1 (5 bases). Input material: blood, either unsorted or a sorted T cell fraction (not recorded which). The TCR was taken from a human donor who was either an allogeneic HSCT recipient or a stem cell or donor lymphocyte infusion donor (not recorded which). It is not recorded whose cells these are; they may come from a transplant donor. CDR3 DNA: TGTGCCAGCACCAGGGCCACAGCGCAGTTCTTC. Its translation: CASTRATAQFF.